This T cell receptor (beta chain) was profiled in a study of cytomegalovirus exposure and HLA in healthy donors. PCR primers comprised 60 Vbeta and 13 Jbeta primers. Profiling relied on immunoSEQ multiplex PCR, and the TCRdb table lists in-frame clones only, not all of them. This sample has about 210,000 clones, with under 85% found just once. The TCR comes from a woman between 50 and 59 years old in good health and CMV-seropositive. The specimen sequenced was PBMCs.

CDR3 DNA sequence: TGTGCCAGCTCACCACCTGCGGGGACGTTGAGGGGCTACACCTTC. Translating gives CASSPPAGTLRGYTF. The chain has TRBV18 and TRBJ1-2, with D tentatively TRBD1 (5 bases). The CDR3 is 15 amino acids. Germline CDR1 KGHSH, CDR2 LQKENI. The V end was cut by 0 bases, the J end by 8 bases, with 16 bases between.